These 12 T cell receptor beta chains originate from one sample sequenced in a study of Ad26.COV2.S vaccination and SARS-CoV-2 variants. Specified treatment: over 15 received Ad26.COV2.S at low or high dose, single or two shots; roughly 5 received placebo; per-sample allocation not given. Sample collection was performed on day 63 after the first vaccine or placebo injection. Method: immunoSEQ multiplex PCR; TCRdb's copy keeps in-frame clones and lacks some. The table has fewer than 400,000 clones, over 80% seen once; the top ten hold approximately 2.1%. Sequenced material: peripheral blood, taken in a trial of Ad26.COV2.S vaccine versus placebo. The source is a person aged 18 to 65 who received the Ad26.COV2.S COVID-19 vaccine or a placebo.

The chain combines TRBV19 with TRBJ1-3; 7 bases are a match to TRBD1. The CDR3 loop spans 16 amino acids. Germline V gene sequence: CDR1 LNHDA, CDR2 SQIVND (reference sequence). The junction had 7 bases not matched to a gene; V was cut back by 5 bases and J by 0 bases. CDR3: CASSRYDRASGNTIYF. CDR3 sequence (DNA): TGTGCCAGTAGTCGATACGACAGGGCCTCTGGAAACACCATATATTTT.

The chain couples TRBV18 to TRBJ1-5, with 7 bases that match TRBD1. Germline V gives CDR1 KGHSH, CDR2 LQKENI. This CDR3 has 14 amino acids. Trimming cost V 5 bases and J 9 bases; bases outside gene matches: 10. CDR3 DNA sequence: TGTGCCAGCTCAACAGGACAGGCCTCCGGGCCCCAGCATTTT. Translation: CASSTGQASGPQHF.

This clone was counted a few times. V usage is TRBV5-5 and J usage is TRBJ1-6; no firm D call. CDR3 length equals 17 residues. Trimming took off 4 bases at V and 8 bases at J, with 22 bases between the two ends. From germline, CDR1 is SGHKS and CDR2 YYEKEE (reference sequence). The CDR3 DNA sequence: TGTGCCAGCAGCCCCCGGACGGATCCCGGCCTATATTCACCCCTCCACTTT. Its translation: CASSPRTDPGLYSPLHF.

The J gene is TRBJ2-7, the V gene TRBV6-5; a weak D match, TRBD1 (6 bases). The germline V gene encodes CDR1 MNHEY and CDR2 SVGAGI. This CDR3 comprises 14 residues. V lost 7 bases, J lost 7 bases, and 20 bases lay in between. The CDR3 DNA reads TGTGCCAGCACTCAGGGGCGGGTAGTCGGGGAGCAGTACTTC. It yields the protein CASTQGRVVGEQYF.

The chain employs TRBV14 and TRBJ1-1; D might be TRBD1 (6 bases). Trimming took off 4 bases at V and 7 bases at J, with 16 bases between the two ends. The germline CDR1 and CDR2 sequences are SGHDN and FVKESK. This CDR3 is 14 amino acids long. The CDR3 sequence is CASSRTQDSSEAFF. The CDR3 DNA follows: TGTGCCAGCAGCCGGACGCAGGACAGTAGTGAAGCTTTCTTT.

The genes are TRBV19 and TRBJ1-2; D not resolved. Trimming cost V 8 bases and J 8 bases, with 21 bases left between them. This CDR3 is 14 amino acids long. Germline V gene lookup returns CDR1 LNHDA and CDR2 SQIVND (reference sequence). CDR3: CASLADNPRHGYTF. Written as DNA, the CDR3 is TGTGCCAGTCTCGCAGACAACCCTCGGCACGGCTACACCTTC.

The chain uses TRBV3-1 (or the pseudogene TRBV3-2) and TRBJ2-7, with D possibly TRBD1 on 5 matching bases. Germline CDR1 is LGHDT and CDR2 is YNNKEL (reference sequence). Trimming took 1 base from V and 5 from J, leaving 6 bases between them. This CDR3 comprises 12 residues. CDR3 sequence reads: CASSQGGHEQYF. For the CDR3, the DNA is TGTGCCAGCAGCCAAGGGGGCCACGAGCAGTACTTC.

CDR3 sequence (DNA): TGTGCCAGCAGCCAAGGGGGACTAGCGGACTACGAGCAGTACTTC. As protein: CASSQGGLADYEQYF. The chain is built from TRBV3-1 (or the pseudogene TRBV3-2) and TRBJ2-7; 11 nucleotides match TRBD2. This CDR3 region has 15 residues. Germline V gene sequence: CDR1 LGHDT, CDR2 YNNKEL (reference sequence). Trimming at V came to 1 base and at J to 3 bases, leaving 2 bases not matched to a gene.

The chain couples TRBV27 to TRBJ2-7; D gene ambiguous. The CDR3 runs 14 residues. Trimming took 3 bases from V and 2 from J, leaving 11 bases between them. Germline V gene lookup returns CDR1 MNHEY and CDR2 SMNVEV (reference sequence). This CDR3 reads CASSLNLTPYEQYF. The CDR3 DNA reads TGTGCCAGCAGTTTGAATCTCACCCCCTACGAGCAGTACTTC.

The chain links TRBV27 to TRBJ1-2; 9 positions match TRBD1. Germline V gene sequence: CDR1 MNHEY, CDR2 SMNVEV (reference sequence). The CDR3 totals 15 residues. V was pared by 1 base and J by 8 bases, with 8 bases of the junction left unmatched. The CDR3 is CASSLYDRDRDGYTF. DNA of the CDR3: TGTGCCAGCAGTTTATACGACCGGGACAGGGACGGCTACACCTTC.

This clone turned up a few times. The chain combines TRBV3-1 (or the pseudogene TRBV3-2) with TRBJ1-2; no clear D. The CDR3 is made up of 16 amino acids. V shed 1 base and J shed 2 bases, with 14 bases lying between them. Germline V gene lookup returns CDR1 LGHDT and CDR2 YNNKEL (reference sequence). The CDR3 is CASSQGLRATNYGYTF. The CDR3 coding sequence is TGTGCCAGCAGCCAAGGTTTAAGGGCCACCAACTATGGCTACACCTTC.

This chain joins TRBV6-1 and TRBJ1-6; D call uncertain. Per germline, CDR1 MNHNS and CDR2 SASEGT. This CDR3 is 16 amino acids long. V was trimmed by 2 bases and J by 6 bases, leaving 14 bases between them. The CDR3 loop is CASSEPRIARNSPLHF. In nucleotides, the CDR3 is TGTGCCAGCAGTGAACCTCGAATCGCGCGTAATTCACCCCTCCACTTT.